This T cell receptor (beta chain) was recovered during a study of human T cells and chemical hapten exposure. TCRdb reprocessed the RACE reads via MiXCR and lists one record per CDR3 protein. The sample gives 190,000 or so distinct CDR3 sequences, about 31% of which show up once; about 2.8% is in the top ten. The time point was: pre-sensitization, week 0. Treatment of the sample: therapeutic diphenylcyclopropenone sensitization with weekly scalp DPC. This clonotype was detected a few times. The CDR3 runs to 13 residues. Per the germline V gene, CDR1 is SGHTA and CDR2 is FQGNSA. The V and J ends lost 6 bases and 15 bases respectively, with 21 bases between them.

This clonotype originated in a woman in her twenties or thirties with alopecia areata. Some clones in this sample may be carry-over from other donors' samples. The chain combines TRBV7-2 with TRBJ2-1; perhaps D is TRBD1 or TRBD2 (5 bases each). The input for sequencing was whole blood, taken in connection with sensitization to the hapten diphenylcyclopropenone (DPC). CDR3 loop: CASSPDRDGRRFF. CDR3 nucleotides: TGTGCCAGCAGTCCCGACCGGGACGGCCGTAGGTTCTTC.